Below, one TCR beta chain is given with its context. The antigen is not known. The germline V gene encodes CDR1 SQVTM and CDR2 ANQGSEA. The CDR3 covers 16 residues. This sample is drawn from a study of monozygotic twins with inflammatory bowel disease. Notes on the study in general: Twins classed as concordant or discordant showed no difference in repertoire similarity, possibly from limited power.

For each CDR3 protein, TCRdb gives one entry from its re-call of the 5' RACE reads, without DNA. This sample's clone table lists 350,000 to 400,000 distinct CDR3 sequences. Sequencing input: blood. The chain is built from TRBV29-1 and TRBJ2-2; TCRdb calls TRBD2, which cannot be checked without DNA. The sequence was obtained from a human donor with ulcerative colitis or Crohn's disease, or a healthy co-twin of an affected twin (not recorded which). The CDR3 sequence: CSVAKKAGGDTGELFF.